The text below deals with one TCR beta chain. The antigen remains unidentified. This CDR3 comprises 14 residues. The germline CDR1 and CDR2 sequences are SGHTA and FQGNSA. This sample was included in a study of monozygotic twins with inflammatory bowel disease. UMIs that included a 6-nucleotide sample barcode were added by template switching, which took place during cDNA synthesis. TCRdb re-called the 5' RACE reads and catalogs CDR3 proteins one per entry, DNA excluded. Its listing shows some 130,000 distinct CDR3 sequences. Notes on the study in general: Researchers reported no repertoire similarity difference between concordant and discordant twins, possibly from limited power. IBD patients carried less diverse TCRbeta repertoires (inverse Simpson) than healthy co-twins.

This sequence originates from a human donor with ulcerative colitis or Crohn's disease, or a healthy co-twin of an affected twin (not recorded which). This chain links TRBV7-2 with TRBJ2-1. The sample taken for sequencing was blood. CDR3 in amino acids: CASSHDFSYNEQFF.